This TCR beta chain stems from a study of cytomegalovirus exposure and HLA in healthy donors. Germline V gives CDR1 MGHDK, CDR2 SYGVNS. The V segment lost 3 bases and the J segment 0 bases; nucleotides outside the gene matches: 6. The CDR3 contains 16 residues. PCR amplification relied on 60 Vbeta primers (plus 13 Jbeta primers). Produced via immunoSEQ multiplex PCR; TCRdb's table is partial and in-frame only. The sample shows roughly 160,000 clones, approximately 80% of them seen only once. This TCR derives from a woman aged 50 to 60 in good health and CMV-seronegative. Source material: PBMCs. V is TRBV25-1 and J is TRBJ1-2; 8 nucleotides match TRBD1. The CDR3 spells CASSDPKTGANYGYTF. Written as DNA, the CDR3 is TGTGCCAGCAGTGATCCCAAGACAGGGGCTAACTATGGCTACACCTTC.